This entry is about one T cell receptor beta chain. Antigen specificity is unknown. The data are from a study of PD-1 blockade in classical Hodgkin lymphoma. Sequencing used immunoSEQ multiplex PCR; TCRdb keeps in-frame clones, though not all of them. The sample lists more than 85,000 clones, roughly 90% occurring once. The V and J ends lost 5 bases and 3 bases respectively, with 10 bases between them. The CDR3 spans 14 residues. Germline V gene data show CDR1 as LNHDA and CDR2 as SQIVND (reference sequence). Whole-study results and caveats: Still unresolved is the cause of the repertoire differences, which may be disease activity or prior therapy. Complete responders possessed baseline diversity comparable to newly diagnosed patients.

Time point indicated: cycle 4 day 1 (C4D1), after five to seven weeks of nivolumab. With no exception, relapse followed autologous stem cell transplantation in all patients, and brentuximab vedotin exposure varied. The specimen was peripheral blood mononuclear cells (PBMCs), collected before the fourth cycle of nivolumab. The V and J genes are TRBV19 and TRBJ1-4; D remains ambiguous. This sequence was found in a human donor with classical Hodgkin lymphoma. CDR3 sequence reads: CASSLLPPNEKLFF. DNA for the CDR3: TGTGCCAGTAGTCTACTTCCTCCTAATGAAAAACTGTTTTTT.